This TCR beta chain came from a study of blood T cell repertoires in COVID-19. Study-level background: Both acute and convalescent COVID-19 samples were obtained from the United States, Italy and Spain. T cells, B-cell-depleted T cells, or PBMCs supplied cDNA or gDNA.

Repertoires were generated with immunoSEQ multiplex PCR, while TCRdb's copy carries only in-frame clones and drops some. The sample carries hundreds of thousands of clones, roughly 87% recorded once. Germline V CDR1 and CDR2: LGHNT, FRNRAP. Trimming cost V 6 bases and J 6 bases, with 8 bases left between them. The CDR3 is made up of 12 amino acids. The sequenced sample consisted of PBMCs or T cells enriched from blood (not recorded which). V is TRBV12-5 and J is TRBJ2-2, with D uncertain. The receptor was isolated from a woman aged 30 to 39 with acute COVID-19. The CDR3 bases are TGTGCTAGTGGGAGACACGCCGGGGAGCTGTTTTTT. Residues: CASGRHAGELFF.